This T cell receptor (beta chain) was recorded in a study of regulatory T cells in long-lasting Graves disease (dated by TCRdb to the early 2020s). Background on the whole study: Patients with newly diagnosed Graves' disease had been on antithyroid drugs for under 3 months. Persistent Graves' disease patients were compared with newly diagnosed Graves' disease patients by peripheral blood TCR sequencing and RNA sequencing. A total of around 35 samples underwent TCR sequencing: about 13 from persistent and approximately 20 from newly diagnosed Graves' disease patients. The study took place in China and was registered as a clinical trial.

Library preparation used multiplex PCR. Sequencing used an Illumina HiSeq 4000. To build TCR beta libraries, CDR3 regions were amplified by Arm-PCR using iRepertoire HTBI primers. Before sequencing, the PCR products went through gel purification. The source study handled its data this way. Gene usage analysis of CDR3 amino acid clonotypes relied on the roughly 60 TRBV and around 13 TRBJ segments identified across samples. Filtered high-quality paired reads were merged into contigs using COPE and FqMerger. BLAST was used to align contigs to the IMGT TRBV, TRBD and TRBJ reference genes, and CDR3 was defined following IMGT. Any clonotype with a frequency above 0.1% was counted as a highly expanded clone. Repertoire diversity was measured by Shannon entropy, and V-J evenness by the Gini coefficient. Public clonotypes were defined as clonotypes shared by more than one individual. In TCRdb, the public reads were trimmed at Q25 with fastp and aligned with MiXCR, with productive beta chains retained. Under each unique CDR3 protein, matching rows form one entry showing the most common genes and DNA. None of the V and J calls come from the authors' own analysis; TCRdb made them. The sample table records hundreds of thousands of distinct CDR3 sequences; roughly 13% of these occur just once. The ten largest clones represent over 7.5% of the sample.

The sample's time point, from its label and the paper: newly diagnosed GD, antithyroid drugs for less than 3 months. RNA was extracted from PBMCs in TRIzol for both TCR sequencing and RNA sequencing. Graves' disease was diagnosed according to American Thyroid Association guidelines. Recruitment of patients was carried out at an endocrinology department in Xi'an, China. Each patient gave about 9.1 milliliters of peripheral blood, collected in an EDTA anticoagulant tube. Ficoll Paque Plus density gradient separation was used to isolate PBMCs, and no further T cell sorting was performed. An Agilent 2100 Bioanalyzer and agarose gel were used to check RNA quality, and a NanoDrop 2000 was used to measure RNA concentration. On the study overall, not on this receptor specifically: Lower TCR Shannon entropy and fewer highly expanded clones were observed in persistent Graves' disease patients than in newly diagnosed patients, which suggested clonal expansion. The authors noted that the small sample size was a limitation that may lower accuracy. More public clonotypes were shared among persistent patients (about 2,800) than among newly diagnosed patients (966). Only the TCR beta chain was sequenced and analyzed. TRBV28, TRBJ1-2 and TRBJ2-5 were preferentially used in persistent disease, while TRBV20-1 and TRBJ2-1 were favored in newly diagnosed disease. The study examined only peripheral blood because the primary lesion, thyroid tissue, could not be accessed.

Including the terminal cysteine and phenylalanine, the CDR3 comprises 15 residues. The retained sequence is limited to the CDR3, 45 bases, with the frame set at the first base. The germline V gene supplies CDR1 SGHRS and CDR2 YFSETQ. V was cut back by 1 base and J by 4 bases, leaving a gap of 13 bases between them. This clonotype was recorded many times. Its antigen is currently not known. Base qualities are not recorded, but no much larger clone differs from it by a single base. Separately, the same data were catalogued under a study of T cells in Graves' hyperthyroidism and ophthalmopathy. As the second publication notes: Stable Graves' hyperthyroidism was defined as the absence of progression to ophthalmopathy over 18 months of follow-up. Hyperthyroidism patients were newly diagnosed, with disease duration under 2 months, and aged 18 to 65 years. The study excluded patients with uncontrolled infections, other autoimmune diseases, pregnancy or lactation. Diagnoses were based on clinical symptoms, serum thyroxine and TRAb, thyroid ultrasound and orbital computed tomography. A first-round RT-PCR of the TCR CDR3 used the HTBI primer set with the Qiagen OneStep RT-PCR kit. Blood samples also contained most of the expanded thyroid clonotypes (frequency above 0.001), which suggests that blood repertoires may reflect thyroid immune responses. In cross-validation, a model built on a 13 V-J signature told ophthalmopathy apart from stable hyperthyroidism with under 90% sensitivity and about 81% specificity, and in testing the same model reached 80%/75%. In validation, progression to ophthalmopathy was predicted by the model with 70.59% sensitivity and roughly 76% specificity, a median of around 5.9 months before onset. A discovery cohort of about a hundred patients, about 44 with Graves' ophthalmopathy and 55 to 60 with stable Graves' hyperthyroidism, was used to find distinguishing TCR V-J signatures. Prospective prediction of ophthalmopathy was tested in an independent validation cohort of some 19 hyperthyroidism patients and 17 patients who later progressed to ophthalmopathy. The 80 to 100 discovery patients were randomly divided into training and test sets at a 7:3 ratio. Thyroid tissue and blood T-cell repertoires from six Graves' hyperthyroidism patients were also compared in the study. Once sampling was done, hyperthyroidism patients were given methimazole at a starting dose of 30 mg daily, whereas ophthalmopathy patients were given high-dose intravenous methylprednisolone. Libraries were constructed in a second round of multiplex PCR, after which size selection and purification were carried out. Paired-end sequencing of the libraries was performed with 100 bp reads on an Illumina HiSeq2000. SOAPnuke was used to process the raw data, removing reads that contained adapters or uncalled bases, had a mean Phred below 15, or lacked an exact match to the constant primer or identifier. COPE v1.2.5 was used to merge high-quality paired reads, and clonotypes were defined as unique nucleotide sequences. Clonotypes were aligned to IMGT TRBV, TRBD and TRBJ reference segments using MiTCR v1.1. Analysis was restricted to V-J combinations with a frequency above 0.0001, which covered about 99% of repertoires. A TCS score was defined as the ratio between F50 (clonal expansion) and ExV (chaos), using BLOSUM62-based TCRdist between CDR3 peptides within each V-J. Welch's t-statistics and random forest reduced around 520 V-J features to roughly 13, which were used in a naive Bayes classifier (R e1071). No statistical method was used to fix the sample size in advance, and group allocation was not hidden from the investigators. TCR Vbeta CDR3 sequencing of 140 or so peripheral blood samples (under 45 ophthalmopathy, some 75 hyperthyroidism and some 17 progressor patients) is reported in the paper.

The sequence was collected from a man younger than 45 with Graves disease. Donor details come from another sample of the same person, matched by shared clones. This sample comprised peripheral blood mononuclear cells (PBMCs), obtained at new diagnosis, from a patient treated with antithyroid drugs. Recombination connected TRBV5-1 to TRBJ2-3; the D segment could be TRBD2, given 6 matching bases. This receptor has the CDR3 CASSLLASAADTQYF. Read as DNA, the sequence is TGCGCCAGCAGCTTGTTAGCTAGCGCGGCAGATACGCAGTATTTT.